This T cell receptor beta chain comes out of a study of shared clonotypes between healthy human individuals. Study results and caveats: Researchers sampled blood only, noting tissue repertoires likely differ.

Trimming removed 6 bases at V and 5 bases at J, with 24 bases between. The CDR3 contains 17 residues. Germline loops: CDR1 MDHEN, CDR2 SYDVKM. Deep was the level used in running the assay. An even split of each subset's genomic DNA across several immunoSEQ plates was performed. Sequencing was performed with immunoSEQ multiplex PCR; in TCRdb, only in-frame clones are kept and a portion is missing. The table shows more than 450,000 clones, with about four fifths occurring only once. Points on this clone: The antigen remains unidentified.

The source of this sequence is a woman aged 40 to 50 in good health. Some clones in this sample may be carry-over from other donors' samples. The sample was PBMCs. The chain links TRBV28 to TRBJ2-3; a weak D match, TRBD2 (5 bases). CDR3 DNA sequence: TGTGCCAGCAGCTTACTTGCGGGCCTGAGTATAATAGATACGCAGTATTTT. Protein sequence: CASSLLAGLSIIDTQYF.